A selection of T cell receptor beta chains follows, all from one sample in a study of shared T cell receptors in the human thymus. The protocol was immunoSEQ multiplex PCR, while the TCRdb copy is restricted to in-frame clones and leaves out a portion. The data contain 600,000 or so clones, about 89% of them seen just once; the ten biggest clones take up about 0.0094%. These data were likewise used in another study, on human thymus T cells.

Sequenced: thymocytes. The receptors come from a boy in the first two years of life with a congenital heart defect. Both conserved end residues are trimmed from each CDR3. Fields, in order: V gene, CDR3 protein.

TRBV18	ASSPRSGTGGNYEQY
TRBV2	ASSGTGRGYT
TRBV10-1	ASSEGGVKETQY
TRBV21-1	ASSKVPLGGRYHGYT
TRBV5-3	ARSNTSGSSGELF
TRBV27	ASSSTSGSPYEQY
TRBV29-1	SAEEPRNTEAF
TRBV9	ASSEGRDRVNNEQF
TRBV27	ASSPRDRSGTVETQY
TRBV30	AWSVNDNGDSGANVLT
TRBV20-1	SDRQNEQF
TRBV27	ASSSPPGQWNYNEQF
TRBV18	ASSPTTGGFGYT
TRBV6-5	ASSTETGDSVEQY
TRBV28	ASSPLGQPSGNTIY
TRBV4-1	ASSQACTGNSYEQY
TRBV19	ASSIRCVSGPSPEAF
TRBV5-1	ASSLLDRGRPYEQY
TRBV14	ASSQEEEDYGYT
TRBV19	ASSIRHREYQETQY
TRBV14	ASSVATPDSLNLSYEQY
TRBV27	ASSQGDRGREEREKLF
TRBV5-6	ASSLGRGGRPQH
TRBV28	ASRWANEQF
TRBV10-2	ASSLTGEQY
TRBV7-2	ASSPRPTEEFDTEAF
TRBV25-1	ASSDRGLETQY
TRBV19	ASSNGGTDQPQH
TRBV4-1	ASSQGRKERETGELF
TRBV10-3	AISYSPNSGNTIY
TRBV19	ASSGGRTGTENTEAF
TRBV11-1	ASSFGRGQIRTGELF
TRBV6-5	ASNPWGDANYGYT
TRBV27	ASSNWKRGVNSPLH
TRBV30	AWSVPDSGSTDTQY
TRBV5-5	ASSLGVPSTGANVLT
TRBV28	ASRSWAGGMDTQY
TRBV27	ASKNGVYGYT
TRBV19	ASSTAGGYEQY
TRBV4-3	ASSQNDRGQREQY
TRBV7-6	ASSPRREAGFEDTQY
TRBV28	ASKSYRPYEQY
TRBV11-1	ASSRGLAGSTGELF
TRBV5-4	ASSSGAGYT
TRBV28	ASSVRGYEQY
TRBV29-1	SVIWTSKNIQY
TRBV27	ASSSLAGRETTTDTQY
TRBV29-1	SGDRDQRGTEAF
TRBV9	ASSYSGSYNEQF
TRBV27	ASSCRQGFGSYNEQF
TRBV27	ASSFTDEGNSPLH
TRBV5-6	ASSLARDGVWSNQPQH
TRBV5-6	ASILDRNTEAF
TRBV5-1	ASSFGLGFNEQF
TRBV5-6	ASSLGAGDGGYT